This T cell receptor (beta chain) was found in a study of cytomegalovirus exposure and HLA in healthy donors. Study-wide results and limits: With high specificity and sensitivity, the classifier reportedly diagnosed cytomegalovirus status. Cytomegalovirus-associated TCR beta chains were listed, numbering over 150.

Among the 120 or so subjects of the validation cohort, separate from the roughly 670-subject first cohort, were the donors. Only in-frame clones appear in the TCRdb table, and some are missing; sequencing was by immunoSEQ multiplex PCR. The sample holds some 110,000 clones, around 90% seen once. Trimming removed 7 bases from V and 0 bases from J, with 21 bases in between. From germline, CDR1 is SQVTM and CDR2 ANQGSEA. The CDR3 has 16 residues. Remarks on this clone: What it binds is not known.

Sequenced material: PBMCs. V usage is TRBV29-1 and J usage is TRBJ1-2; tentative D call: TRBD1 (6 bases). This receptor was taken from a young woman in good health and CMV-seropositive. The CDR3 here is CSELQGENQANYGYTF. The CDR3 DNA reads as TGCAGCGAACTACAGGGCGAGAACCAAGCTAACTATGGCTACACCTTC.